One sample yielded the 9 T cell receptor beta chains listed below, sequenced in a study of CD8 T cells in Susac syndrome. RNA in amounts of roughly 0.5 to 1 ug was reverse transcribed with random hexamers. Each CDR3 protein gets one entry after TCRdb re-called the immunoSEQ multiplex PCR reads with MiXCR. The data show about 140,000 distinct CDR3 sequences, with about 93% seen just once and approximately 0.25% held by the top ten. Sample: CD8+ T cells from PBMCs. These receptors all come from a human donor in good health.

Only a few counts were recorded for this clonotype. This chain joins TRBV20-1 and TRBJ2-1; 7 bases are shared with TRBD1. V trimming: 2 bases; J trimming: 4 bases; junction bases outside the gene matches: 8. The CDR3 has 15 residues. Germline V gene data show CDR1 as DFQATT and CDR2 as SNEGSKA (reference sequence). CDR3 residues: CSARSGRGSYNEQFF. The CDR3 DNA sequence: TGCAGTGCTAGATCTGGCAGGGGGAGTTACAATGAGCAGTTCTTC.

The chain carries TRBV15 and TRBJ2-7, with 9 bases matching TRBD2. CDR3 length: 18 residues. The J segment lost 1 base and the V segment lost 0 bases, leaving 10 bases of the junction unmatched. Germline CDR1 and CDR2: LNHNV and YYDKDF (reference sequence). CDR3 region: CATSRDEFKRGDSYEQYF. CDR3 nucleotides: TGTGCCACCAGCAGAGATGAATTTAAGCGGGGGGATTCCTACGAGCAGTACTTC.

The chain carries TRBV7-9 and TRBJ2-7; 9 nucleotides agree with TRBD1. Germline V lookup: CDR1 SEHNR, CDR2 FQNEAQ (reference sequence). Trimming at V came to 8 bases and at J to 3 bases, leaving 5 bases not matched to a gene. The CDR3 is 13 residues long. The CDR3 reads CASGDRAFYEQYF. CDR3 nucleotide sequence: TGTGCCAGCGGGGACAGGGCTTTCTACGAGCAGTACTTC.

V is TRBV25-1 and J is TRBJ2-1, with TRBD2 matching over 7 bases. CDR3 length equals 16 residues. In germline, CDR1 is MGHDK, CDR2 SYGVNS. The J segment lost 9 bases and the V segment lost 4 bases, leaving 15 bases of the junction unmatched. CDR3 sequence (DNA): TGTGCCAGCAGTGGCCTAGCGGAGCTGTTTGGCAGTGAGCAGTTCTTC. Translating it yields CASSGLAELFGSEQFF. Using reference TRBV25-1 and TRBJ2-1 for the parts outside the CDR3, the full variable domain is EADIYQTPRYLVIGTGKKITLECSQTMGHDKMYWYQQDPGMELHLIHYSYGVNSTEKGDLSSESTVSRIRTEHFPLTLESARPSHTSQYLCASSGLAELFGSEQFFGPGTRLTVL.

The chain links TRBV15 to TRBJ2-1; 8 bases map to TRBD1. CDR1 is LNHNV, CDR2 YYDKDF, per germline (reference sequence). Trimming cost V 0 bases and J 9 bases; bases outside gene matches: 10. The CDR3 runs to 16 residues. CDR3 bases: TGTGCCACCAGCAGAGATCTGACAGGGGTGAGGGGTGAGCAGTTCTTC. It translates to CATSRDLTGVRGEQFF.

This chain uses TRBV19 with TRBJ1-1; D remains ambiguous. Between the trimmed V and J ends, which lost 4 bases and 1 base, there was a span of 10 bases. The length of the CDR3 is 14 residues. Germline CDR1 and CDR2: LNHDA and SQIVND (reference sequence). CDR3 DNA sequence: TGTGCCAGTAGTAGCGCGACGGAGAACACTGAAGCTTTCTTT. Its translation is CASSSATENTEAFF.

The sample holds one count of this clonotype. The chain couples TRBV27 to TRBJ2-1; tentatively, D is TRBD2 (6 bases). The ends were cut back, 3 bases at V and 0 bases at J, with 6 bases in the middle. Germline V gene lookup returns CDR1 MNHEY and CDR2 SMNVEV (reference sequence). There are 14 residues in the CDR3. The CDR3 sequence is CASSFGSSYNEQFF. The CDR3 coding sequence is TGTGCCAGCAGTTTCGGGAGCTCCTACAATGAGCAGTTCTTC.

J is TRBJ2-1 and V is TRBV4-1, with D possibly matching TRBD2 (6 bases). The germline CDR1 and CDR2 sequences are MGHRA and YSYEKL. The V and J ends lost 0 bases and 3 bases respectively, with 12 bases between them. There are 16 residues in the CDR3. This chain's CDR3 is CASSQDPGDYYNEQFF. The DNA of the CDR3 is TGCGCCAGCAGCCAAGATCCGGGAGATTACTACAATGAGCAGTTCTTC.

This clonotype was picked up one time. The chain links TRBV30 to TRBJ1-1; D may be TRBD1 (5 bases). Trimming removed 3 bases at V and 3 bases at J, with 8 bases between. The CDR3 loop spans 12 amino acids. Germline loops: CDR1 GTSNPN, CDR2 SVGIG (reference sequence). The CDR3, as DNA: TGTGCCTGGAGCCGGGGGGACACTGAAGCTTTCTTT. Translating gives CAWSRGDTEAFF.